This T cell receptor (beta chain) was found in a study of blood T cell repertoires in COVID-19. The wider study: Samples taken during acute and convalescent COVID-19 were collected in the United States, Italy and Spain. T cells, B-cell-depleted T cells, or PBMCs supplied cDNA or gDNA.

In the original analysis: How many nucleated cells were present was estimated from reference gene primer amplification. Assay used: immunoSEQ multiplex PCR; TCRdb lists only in-frame clones, some missing. That table furnishes V, J and clone size, whereas the DNA furnished D and trimming. The table shows about 50,000 clones, with 65% to 90% occurring only once. This receptor was taken from a human donor in a cohort sampled during active COVID-19. Sequencing input: peripheral blood.

The CDR3 DNA follows: TGTGCCGCTCAGGAAAGCTCTGGAAACACCATATATTTT. Translation: CAAQESSGNTIYF. V is TRBV24-1 and J is TRBJ1-3; D uncertain. Germline V CDR1 and CDR2: KGHDR, SFDVKD. V lost 12 bases and J 0 bases, leaving 11 bases between the germline ends. The CDR3 is 13 residues long.